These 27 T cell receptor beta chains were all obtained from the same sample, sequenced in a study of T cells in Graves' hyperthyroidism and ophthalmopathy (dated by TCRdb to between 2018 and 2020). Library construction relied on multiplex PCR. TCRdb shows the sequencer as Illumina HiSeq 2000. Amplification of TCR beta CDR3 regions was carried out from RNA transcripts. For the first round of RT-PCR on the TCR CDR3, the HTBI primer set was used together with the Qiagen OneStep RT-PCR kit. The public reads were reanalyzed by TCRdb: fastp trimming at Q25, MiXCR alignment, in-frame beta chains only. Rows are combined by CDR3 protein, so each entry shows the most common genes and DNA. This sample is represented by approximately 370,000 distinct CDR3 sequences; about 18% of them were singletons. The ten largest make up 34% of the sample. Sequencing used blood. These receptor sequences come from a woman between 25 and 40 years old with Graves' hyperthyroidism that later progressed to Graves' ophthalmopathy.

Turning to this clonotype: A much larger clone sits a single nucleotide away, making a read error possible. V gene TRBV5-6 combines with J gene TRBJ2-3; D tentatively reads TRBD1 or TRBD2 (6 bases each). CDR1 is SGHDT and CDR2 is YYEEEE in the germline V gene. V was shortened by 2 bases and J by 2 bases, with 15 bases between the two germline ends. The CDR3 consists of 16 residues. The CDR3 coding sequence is TGTGCCAGCAGCTTTCGGGGGCAGGACCTCACAGATACGCAGTATTTT. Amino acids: CASSFRGQDLTDTQYF.

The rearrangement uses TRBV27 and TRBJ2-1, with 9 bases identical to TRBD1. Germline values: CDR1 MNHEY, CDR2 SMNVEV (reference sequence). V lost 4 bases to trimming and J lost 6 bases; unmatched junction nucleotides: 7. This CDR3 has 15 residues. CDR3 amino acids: CASSWGQGPLNEQFF. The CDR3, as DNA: TGTGCCAGCAGTTGGGGACAGGGTCCCCTCAATGAGCAGTTCTTC.

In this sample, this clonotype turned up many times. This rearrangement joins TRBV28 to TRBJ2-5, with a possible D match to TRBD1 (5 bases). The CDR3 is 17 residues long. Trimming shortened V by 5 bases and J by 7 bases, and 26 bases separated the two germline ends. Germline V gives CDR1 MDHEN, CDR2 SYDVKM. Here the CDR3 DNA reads TGTGCCAGCAGTGGTCCGCAGGGATACCTTTCTAGTGCGACCCAGTACTTC. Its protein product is CASSGPQGYLSSATQYF.

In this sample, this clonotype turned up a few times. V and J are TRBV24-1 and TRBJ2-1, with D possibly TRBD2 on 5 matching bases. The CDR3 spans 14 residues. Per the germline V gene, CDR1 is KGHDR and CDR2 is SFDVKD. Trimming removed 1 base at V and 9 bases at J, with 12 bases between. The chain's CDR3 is CATSDLNGKGEQFF. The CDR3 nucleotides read TGTGCCACCAGTGATTTAAACGGGAAGGGTGAGCAGTTCTTC.

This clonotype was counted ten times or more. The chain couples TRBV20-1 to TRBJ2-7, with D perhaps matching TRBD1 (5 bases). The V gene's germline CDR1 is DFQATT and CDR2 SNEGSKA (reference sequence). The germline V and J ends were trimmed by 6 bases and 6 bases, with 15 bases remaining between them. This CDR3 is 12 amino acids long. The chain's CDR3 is CSAAQDTREQYF. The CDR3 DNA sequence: TGCAGTGCGGCCCAGGACACCCGCGAGCAGTACTTC.

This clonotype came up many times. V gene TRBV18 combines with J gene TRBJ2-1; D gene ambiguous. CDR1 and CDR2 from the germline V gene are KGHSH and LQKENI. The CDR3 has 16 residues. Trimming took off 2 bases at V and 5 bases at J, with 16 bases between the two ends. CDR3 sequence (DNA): TGTGCCAGCTCACCAAAGCTGTCGGTTTCCGACAATGAGCAGTTCTTC. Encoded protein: CASSPKLSVSDNEQFF.

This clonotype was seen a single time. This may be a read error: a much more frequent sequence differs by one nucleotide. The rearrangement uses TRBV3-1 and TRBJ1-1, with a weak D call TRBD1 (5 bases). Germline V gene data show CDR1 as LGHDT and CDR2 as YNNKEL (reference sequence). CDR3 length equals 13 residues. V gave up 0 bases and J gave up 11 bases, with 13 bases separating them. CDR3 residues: CASSQEGAFDAFF. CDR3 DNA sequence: TGTGCCAGCAGCCAAGAAGGGGCCTTTGATGCTTTCTTT.

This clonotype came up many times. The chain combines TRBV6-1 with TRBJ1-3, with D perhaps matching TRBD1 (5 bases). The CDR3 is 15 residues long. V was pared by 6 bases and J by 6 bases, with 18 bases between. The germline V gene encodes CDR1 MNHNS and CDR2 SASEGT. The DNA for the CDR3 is TGTGCCAGCAGGGCCGGGGGTGCGGCGTCAAACACCATATATTTT. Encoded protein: CASRAGGAASNTIYF.

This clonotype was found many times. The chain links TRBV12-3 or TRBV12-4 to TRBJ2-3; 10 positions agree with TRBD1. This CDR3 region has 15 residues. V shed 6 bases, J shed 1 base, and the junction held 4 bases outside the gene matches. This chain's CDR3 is CASRGGTGGTDTQYF. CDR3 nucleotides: TGTGCCAGCAGAGGAGGGACAGGGGGCACAGATACGCAGTATTTT.

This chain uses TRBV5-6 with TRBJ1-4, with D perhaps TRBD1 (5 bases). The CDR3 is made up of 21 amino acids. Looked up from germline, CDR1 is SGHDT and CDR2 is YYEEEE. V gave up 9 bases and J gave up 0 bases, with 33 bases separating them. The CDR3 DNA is TGTGCCATCCACTGGGGTAGAGGGGAGATTCCTCAGGTATCAACTAATGAAAAACTGTTTTTT. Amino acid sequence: CAIHWGRGEIPQVSTNEKLFF.

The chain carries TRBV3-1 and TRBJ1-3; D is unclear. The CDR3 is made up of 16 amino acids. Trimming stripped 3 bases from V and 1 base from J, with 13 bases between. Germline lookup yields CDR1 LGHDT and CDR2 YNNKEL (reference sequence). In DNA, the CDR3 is TGTGCCAGCAGCCACGACTCGACGGGATCTGGAAACACCATATATTTT. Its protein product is CASSHDSTGSGNTIYF.

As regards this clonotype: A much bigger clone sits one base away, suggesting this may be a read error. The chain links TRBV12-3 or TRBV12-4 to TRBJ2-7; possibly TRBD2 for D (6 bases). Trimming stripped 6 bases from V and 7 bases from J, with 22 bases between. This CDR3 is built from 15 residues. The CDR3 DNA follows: TGTGCCAGCAGCTTTGTACAGGCCGGGGGAACGGAGCAGTACTTC. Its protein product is CASSFVQAGGTEQYF.

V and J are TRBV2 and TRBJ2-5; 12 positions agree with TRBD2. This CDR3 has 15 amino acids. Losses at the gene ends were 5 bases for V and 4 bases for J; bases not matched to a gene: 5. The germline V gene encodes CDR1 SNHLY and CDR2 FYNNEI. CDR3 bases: TGTGCCAGCAGTCTTACTAGCGGGGGGAGAGAGACCCAGTACTTC. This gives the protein CASSLTSGGRETQYF.

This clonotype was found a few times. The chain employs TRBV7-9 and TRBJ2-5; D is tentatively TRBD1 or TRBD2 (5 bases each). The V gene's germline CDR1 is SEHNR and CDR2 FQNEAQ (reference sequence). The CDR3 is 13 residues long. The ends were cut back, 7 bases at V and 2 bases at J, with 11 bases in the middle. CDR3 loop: CASNIWGQETQYF. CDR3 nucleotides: TGTGCCAGCAATATCTGGGGGCAAGAGACCCAGTACTTC.

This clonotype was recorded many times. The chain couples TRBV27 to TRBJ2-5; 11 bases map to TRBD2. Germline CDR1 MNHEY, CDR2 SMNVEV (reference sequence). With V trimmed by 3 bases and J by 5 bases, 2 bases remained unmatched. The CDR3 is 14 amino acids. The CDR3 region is CASSFLAGGETQYF. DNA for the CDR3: TGTGCCAGCAGTTTTCTAGCGGGGGGCGAGACCCAGTACTTC.

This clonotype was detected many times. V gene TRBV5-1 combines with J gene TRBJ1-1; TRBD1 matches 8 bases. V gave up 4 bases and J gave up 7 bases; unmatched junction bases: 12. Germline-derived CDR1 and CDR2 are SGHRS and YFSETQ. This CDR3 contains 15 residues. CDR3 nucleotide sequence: TGCGCCAGCAGCCCCGTCGGACAGGGAAAGAGTGAAGCTTTCTTT. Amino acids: CASSPVGQGKSEAFF.

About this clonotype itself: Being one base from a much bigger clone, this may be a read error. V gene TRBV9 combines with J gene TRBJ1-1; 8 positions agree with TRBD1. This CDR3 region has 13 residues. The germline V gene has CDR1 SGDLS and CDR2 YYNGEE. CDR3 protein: CVSSVQGAGEAFF. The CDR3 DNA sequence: TGTGTCAGCAGCGTCCAGGGGGCAGGGGAAGCTTTCTTT. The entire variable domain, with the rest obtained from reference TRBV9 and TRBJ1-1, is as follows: DSGVTQTPKHLITATGQRVTLRCSPRSGDLSVYWYQQSLDQGLQFLIQYYNGEERAKGNILERFSAQQFPDLHSELNLSSLELGDSALYFCVSSVQGAGEAFFGQGTRLTVV.

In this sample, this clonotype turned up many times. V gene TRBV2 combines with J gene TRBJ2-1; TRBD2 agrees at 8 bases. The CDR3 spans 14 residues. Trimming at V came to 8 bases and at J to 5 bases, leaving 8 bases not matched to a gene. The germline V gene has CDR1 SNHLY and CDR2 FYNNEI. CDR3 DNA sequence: TGTGCCAGCCGAAGGCGGGGGGCACACAATGAGCAGTTCTTC. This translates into CASRRRGAHNEQFF.

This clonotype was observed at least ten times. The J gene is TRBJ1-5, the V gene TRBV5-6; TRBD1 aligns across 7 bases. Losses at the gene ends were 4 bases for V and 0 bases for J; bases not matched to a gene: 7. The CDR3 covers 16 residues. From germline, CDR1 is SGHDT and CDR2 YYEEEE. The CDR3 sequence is CASSLLGQDSNQPQHF. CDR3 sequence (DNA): TGTGCCAGCAGCCTCCTAGGACAGGATAGCAATCAGCCCCAGCATTTT.

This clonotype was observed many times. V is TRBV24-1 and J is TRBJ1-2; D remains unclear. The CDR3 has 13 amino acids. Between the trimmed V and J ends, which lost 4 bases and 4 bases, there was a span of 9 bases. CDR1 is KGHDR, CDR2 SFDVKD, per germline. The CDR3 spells CATSDSLSYGYTF. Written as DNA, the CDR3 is TGTGCCACCAGTGACAGCCTCTCCTATGGCTACACCTTC.

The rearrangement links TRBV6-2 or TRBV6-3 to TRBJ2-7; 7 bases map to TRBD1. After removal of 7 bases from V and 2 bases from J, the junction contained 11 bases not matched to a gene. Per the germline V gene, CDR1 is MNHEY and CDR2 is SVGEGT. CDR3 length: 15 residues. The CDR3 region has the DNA TGTGCCAGCACCGCCCCGACAGGGTTCCCCTACGAGCAGTACTTC. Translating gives CASTAPTGFPYEQYF.

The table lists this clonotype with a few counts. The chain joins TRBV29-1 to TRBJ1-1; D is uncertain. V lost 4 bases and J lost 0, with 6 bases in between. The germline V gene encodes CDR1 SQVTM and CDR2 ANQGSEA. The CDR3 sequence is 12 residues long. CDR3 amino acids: CSVVNMNTEAFF. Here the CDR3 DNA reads TGCAGCGTTGTTAATATGAACACTGAAGCTTTCTTT. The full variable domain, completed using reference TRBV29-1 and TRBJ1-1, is SAVISQKPSRDICQRGTSLTIQCQVDSQVTMMFWYRQQPGQSLTLIATANQGSEATYESGFVIDKFPISRPNLTFSTLTVSNMSPEDSSIYLCSVVNMNTEAFFGQGTRLTVV.

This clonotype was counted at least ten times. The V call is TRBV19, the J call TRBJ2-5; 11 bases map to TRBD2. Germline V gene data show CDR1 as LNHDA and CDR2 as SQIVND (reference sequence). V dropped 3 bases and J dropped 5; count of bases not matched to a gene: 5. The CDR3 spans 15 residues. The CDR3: CASSMTSGDYETQYF. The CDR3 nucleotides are TGTGCCAGTAGTATGACTAGCGGGGACTATGAGACCCAGTACTTC.

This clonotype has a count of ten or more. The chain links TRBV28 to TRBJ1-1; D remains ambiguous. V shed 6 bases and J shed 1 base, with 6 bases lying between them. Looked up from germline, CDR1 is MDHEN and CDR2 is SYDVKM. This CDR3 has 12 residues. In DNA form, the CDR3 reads TGTGCCAGCAGGGAGGAGAACACTGAAGCTTTCTTT. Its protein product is CASREENTEAFF.

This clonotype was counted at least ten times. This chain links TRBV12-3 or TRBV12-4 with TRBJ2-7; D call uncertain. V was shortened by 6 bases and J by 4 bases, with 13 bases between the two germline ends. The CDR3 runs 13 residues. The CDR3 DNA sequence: TGTGCCAGCAGCCAACCGTTCCCGTACGAGCAGTACTTC. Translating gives CASSQPFPYEQYF.

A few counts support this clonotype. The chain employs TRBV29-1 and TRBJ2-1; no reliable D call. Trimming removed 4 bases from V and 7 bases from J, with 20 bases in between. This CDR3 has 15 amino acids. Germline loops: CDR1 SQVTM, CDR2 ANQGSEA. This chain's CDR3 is CSVVLGEYVLNEQFF. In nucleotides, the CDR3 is TGCAGCGTTGTTCTTGGGGAATACGTGTTAAATGAGCAGTTCTTC.

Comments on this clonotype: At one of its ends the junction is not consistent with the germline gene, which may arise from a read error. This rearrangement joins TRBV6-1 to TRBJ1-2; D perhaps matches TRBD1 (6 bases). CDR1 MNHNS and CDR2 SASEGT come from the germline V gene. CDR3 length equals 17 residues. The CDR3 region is CASSEPGGGRLTYSYTF. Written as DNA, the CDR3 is TGTGCCAGCAGTGAGCCCGGGGGCGGGAGGCTCACCTATAGCTACACCTTC.